Following are 10 T cell receptor beta chains from one sample sequenced in a study of control samples from healthy donors and cancer patients (TCRdb year 2020). Receptor amplification or capture employed the immunoSEQ multiplex PCR assay. This is the immuneACCESS table as TCRdb keeps it, with only in-frame sequences that have V and J called. A part of the clones is gone; compared with another copy, unresolved V genes explain less than half, and the rest is unexplained. This sample comprises about 44,000 clones, around 87% of them detected only once. Together, the top ten hold approximately 10% of the sample. Sequences were obtained from PBMCs. These receptors all come from an older woman with lung cancer.

The CDR3: CASSKKGGLLTDTQYF. For the CDR3, the DNA is TGTGCCAGCTCAAAGAAGGGTGGACTTTTGACAGATACGCAGTATTTT. The gene calls are TRBV18 and TRBJ2-3; a weak D match, TRBD2 (5 bases). V dropped 5 bases and J dropped 3 bases, with 18 bases sitting between them. This CDR3 is 16 amino acids long. The germline V gene encodes CDR1 KGHSH and CDR2 LQKENI.

This clone came up a few times. The chain is built from TRBV7-2 and TRBJ2-2; TRBD2 aligns across 9 bases. The CDR3 extends over 18 amino acids. CDR1 and CDR2 (germline): SGHTA, FQGNSA. Germline trimming cut 10 bases from V and 2 bases from J; bases unmatched to any gene: 17. In nucleotides, the CDR3 is TGTGCCACCATCCAGCGGGGGGCGGGACTCATTAACACCGGGGAGCTGTTTTTT. Translation gives CATIQRGAGLINTGELFF. Full variable domain (remainder filled in from reference TRBV7-2 and TRBJ2-2): GAGVSQSPSNKVTEKGKDVELRCDPISGHTALYWYRQSLGQGLEFLIYFQGNSAPDKSGLPSDRFSAERTGGSVSTLTIQRTQQEDSAVYLCATIQRGAGLINTGELFFGEGSRLTVL.

CDR3 sequence reads: CASSYHRGANTGELFF. The DNA of the CDR3 is TGTGCCAGCAGTTACCATCGGGGCGCGAACACCGGGGAGCTGTTTTTT. This chain links TRBV6-5 with TRBJ2-2; the D gene could be TRBD1 or TRBD2 (5 bases each). The length of the CDR3 is 16 residues. Germline V gene lookup returns CDR1 MNHEY and CDR2 SVGAGI. V was shortened by 2 bases and J by 0 bases, with 10 bases between the two germline ends.

J is TRBJ1-1 and V is TRBV6-5; D uncertain. The ends were cut back, 8 bases at V and 0 bases at J, with 10 bases in the middle. Germline CDR1 MNHEY, CDR2 SVGAGI. CDR3 size: 13 residues. DNA for the CDR3: TGTGCCAGCTTCACAGACCTGAACACTGAAGCTTTCTTT. Protein product: CASFTDLNTEAFF.

The J gene is TRBJ2-3, the V gene TRBV29-1; D ambiguous. Germline V gene lookup returns CDR1 SQVTM and CDR2 ANQGSEA. The CDR3 contains 15 residues. V lost 4 bases and J 0 bases, leaving 14 bases between the germline ends. The CDR3 DNA reads TGCAGCGTTGGGGCAGACGGCCTTAGCACAGATACGCAGTATTTT. Amino acid sequence: CSVGADGLSTDTQYF.

V is TRBV25-1 and J is TRBJ2-3; D uncertain. This CDR3 spans 14 amino acids. CDR1 is MGHDK and CDR2 is SYGVNS in the germline V gene. V lost 3 bases and J 2 bases, leaving 9 bases between the germline ends. Here the CDR3 reads CASSDRAATDTQYF. CDR3 bases: TGTGCCAGCAGTGATAGGGCAGCCACAGATACGCAGTATTTT.

The chain combines TRBV11-2 with TRBJ1-5; D gene ambiguous. The CDR3 is 13 residues long. The germline V gene encodes CDR1 SGHAT and CDR2 FQNNGV. V dropped 1 base and J dropped 4 bases, with 5 bases sitting between them. The chain's CDR3 is CASSLGRNQPQHF. CDR3 DNA sequence: TGTGCCAGCAGCTTAGGGCGGAATCAGCCCCAGCATTTT.

The chain is built from TRBV7-9 and TRBJ2-7; D remains unclear. Trimming removed 3 bases from V and 3 bases from J, with 12 bases in between. This CDR3 contains 14 residues. The germline V gene encodes CDR1 SEHNR and CDR2 FQNEAQ (reference sequence). The DNA of the CDR3 is TGTGCCAGCAGCTTCGGACGGTCCTACTACGAGCAGTACTTC. As protein: CASSFGRSYYEQYF.

This chain uses TRBV7-9 with TRBJ2-3; TRBD2 matches at 11 bases. Trimming removed 5 bases from V and 3 bases from J; junction bases left unmatched: 4. CDR1 and CDR2 (germline): SEHNR, FQNEAQ (reference sequence). The CDR3 length is 15 residues. CDR3: CASSLGLAETDTQYF. DNA for the CDR3: TGTGCCAGCAGCCTGGGACTAGCGGAGACAGATACGCAGTATTTT.

This clone was observed a few times. V is TRBV29-1 and J is TRBJ2-7; maybe TRBD2 (6 bases). The CDR3 spans 11 residues. CDR1 is SQVTM, CDR2 ANQGSEA, per germline. V was clipped by 3 bases and J by 3 bases, with 6 bases between them. The CDR3 loop is CSVERDYEQYF. DNA for the CDR3: TGCAGCGTTGAGCGGGACTACGAGCAGTACTTC.